The text below deals with one TCR beta chain. Its antigen target is currently unknown. There are no base qualities to consult, and no much larger clone falls within one base. The CDR3 runs 12 amino acids, cysteine and phenylalanine included. Of the read, only the CDR3 DNA is kept; its 36 bases are in frame from base 1. The trim is 7 bases for V and 11 bases for J, with a gap of 14 bases between the germline ends. The germline V gene (reference sequence) sets CDR1 to LNHDA and CDR2 to SQIVND. The data were taken from a study of blood T cell repertoires in COVID-19 (dated by TCRdb to the early 2020s). Regarding the complete study: Collaborator samples came from the United States, Italy and Spain and covered acute and convalescent phases of COVID-19. The material from the prospective study consisted of cDNA or gDNA derived from T cells, B-cell-depleted T cells, or PBMCs. Deeply sampled blood TCRbeta repertoires from subjects exposed to, actively infected with, or recovered from COVID-19 were included in the dataset. The repertoires were released in a freely available public database intended as a resource for research on the immune response to SARS-CoV-2. The samples were drawn from the first 160 participants of the ongoing ImmuneRACE study and from 1,200 or so subjects provided by 6 global collaborators. The sample metadata nearly always contained a de-identified subject ID, COVID-19 status, age in years and sex. Where available, HLA class I and class II types were obtained from metadata supplied by the sample provider rather than from assay-based typing. The investigation overall reported the following: The amount of clinical and demographic metadata varied by source and participant and was provided uncurated.

The immunoSEQ Assay, a bias-controlled multiplex PCR, was used to amplify TCRbeta CDR3 regions from genomic DNA. In the original analysis: The number of nucleated cells in each sample was estimated from the amplification of reference gene primers within the assay. To quantify the absolute abundance of each unique TCRbeta CDR3 rearrangement, sequence reads were collapsed and filtered. For each sample, productive Simpson clonality was calculated as the square root of Simpson's diversity index across productive rearrangements. TCRdb took this table from immuneACCESS and kept in-frame rearrangements with V and J called. Such tables lack part of the clones; where checked against another copy, unresolved V genes explain under half of the gap, and the rest is unexplained. That table supplies the V and J calls and clone size; D and trimming were determined from the DNA. In all, the sample holds over 250,000 clones, and around nine tenths of those were seen once. The ten most abundant clones make up 2% to 3% of the sample.

Enrolling through a virtual design, the prospective study's participants ranged in age from roughly 18 to 100 years and lived across about two dozen United States geographic areas. To assign participants to cohorts, the prospective study relied on clinical history that participants themselves reported in a screening survey and a study questionnaire. Recovered participants in ImmuneRACE Cohort 3 were defined by two consecutive negative NP/OP PCR tests, clearance by a healthcare professional, or resolution of symptoms. In the prospective study, whole blood, serum and a nasopharyngeal or oropharyngeal swab were collected from each participant by mobile phlebotomists. Participants in the prospective study had the option to provide additional blood draws and questionnaires over a 2-month period. Before DNA extraction, prospective study blood samples were shipped either frozen or at room temperature.

The chain employs TRBV19 and TRBJ1-4; a tentative D call is TRBD1 (5 bases match). Input material: PBMCs or T cells enriched from blood (not recorded which). The TCR originated in a man aged 55-75 years who had recovered from COVID-19. The nucleotides read TGTGCCAGTACCCCTCCGGGGGGGAAACTGTTTTTT. The translation is CASTPPGGKLFF.